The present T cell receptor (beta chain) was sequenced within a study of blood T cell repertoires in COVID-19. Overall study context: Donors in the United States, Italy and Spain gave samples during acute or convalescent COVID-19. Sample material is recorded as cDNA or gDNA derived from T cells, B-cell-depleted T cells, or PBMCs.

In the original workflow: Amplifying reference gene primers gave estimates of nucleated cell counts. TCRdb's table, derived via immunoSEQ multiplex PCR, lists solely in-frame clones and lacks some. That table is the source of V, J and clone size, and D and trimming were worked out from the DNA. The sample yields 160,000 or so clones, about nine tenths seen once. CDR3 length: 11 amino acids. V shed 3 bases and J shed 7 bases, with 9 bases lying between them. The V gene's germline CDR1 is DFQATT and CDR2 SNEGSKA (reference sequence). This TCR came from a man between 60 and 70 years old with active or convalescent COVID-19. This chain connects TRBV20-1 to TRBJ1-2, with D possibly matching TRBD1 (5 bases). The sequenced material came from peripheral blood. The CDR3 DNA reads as TGCAGTGCTAGGACAGAGGCTGGCTACACCTTC. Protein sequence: CSARTEAGYTF.